These 22 T cell receptor beta chains came from one sample sequenced in a study of cytomegalovirus exposure and HLA in healthy donors. Researchers ran the PCR with 60 Vbeta and 13 Jbeta primers. Only in-frame clones appear in the TCRdb table, and some are missing; sequencing was by immunoSEQ multiplex PCR. The repertoire table contains 150,000 or so clones. The specimen sequenced was PBMCs. These receptor sequences come from a woman in her fifties or sixties in good health and CMV-seronegative.

The gene calls are TRBV5-1 and TRBJ1-1, with D perhaps matching TRBD1 (5 bases). V was pared by 4 bases and J by 6 bases, with 19 bases between. The CDR3 has 15 amino acids. Germline-derived CDR1 and CDR2 are SGHRS and YFSETQ. Here the CDR3 DNA reads TGCGCCAGCAGCCAAGATTCGGGGACTGGGGCTGAAGCTTTCTTT. Its translation is CASSQDSGTGAEAFF.

This rearrangement joins TRBV19 to TRBJ2-3; TRBD2 agrees at 8 bases. The germline gives CDR1 LNHDA, CDR2 SQIVND (reference sequence). The V segment lost 5 bases and the J segment 0 bases; nucleotides outside the gene matches: 1. The CDR3 consists of 14 residues. In DNA form, the CDR3 reads TGTGCCAGTAGTGCTAGCGGGAGCACAGATACGCAGTATTTT. This sequence encodes CASSASGSTDTQYF.

Details on this clone: The junction does not match germline at one end; this may be a read error. This sequence joins TRBV10-1 and TRBJ2-7; 10 bases line up with TRBD1. There are 11 residues in the CDR3. Germline V gene sequence: CDR1 WNHNN, CDR2 SYGVQD (reference sequence). CDR3 residues: CASRPRDRGTF. For the CDR3, the DNA is TGCGCCAGCAGACCCCGGGACAGGGGAACCTTC.

The chain carries TRBV15 and TRBJ2-1; a possible D gene is TRBD2 (5 bases). Trimming cost V 5 bases and J 4 bases, with 30 bases left between them. The CDR3 extends over 20 amino acids. In germline, CDR1 is LNHNV, CDR2 YYDKDF (reference sequence). DNA of the CDR3: TGTGCCACCAGCGTCCTCCTCCCCCACCCCGCAGGACTCACTTACAATGAGCAGTTCTTC. Its translation: CATSVLLPHPAGLTYNEQFF.

This rearrangement joins TRBV5-1 to TRBJ1-2, with D perhaps matching TRBD1 (6 bases). Looked up from germline, CDR1 is SGHRS and CDR2 is YFSETQ. There are 14 residues in the CDR3. V lost 2 bases to trimming and J lost 3 bases, with 11 bases between them. CDR3 region: CASSLGQLDYGYTF. CDR3 bases: TGCGCCAGCAGCTTAGGACAGCTGGACTATGGCTACACCTTC.

The rearrangement uses TRBV6-6 and TRBJ1-1; 8 nucleotides agree with TRBD1. The CDR3 has 13 amino acids. V trimming: 8 bases; J trimming: 8 bases; junction bases outside the gene matches: 10. The germline CDR1 and CDR2 sequences are MNHNY and SVGAGI (reference sequence). CDR3: CASARQGFIEAFF. The CDR3 DNA sequence: TGTGCCAGCGCCCGACAGGGGTTTATCGAAGCTTTCTTT.

The genes are TRBV28 and TRBJ2-7; 9 nucleotides line up with TRBD2. The germline V gene encodes CDR1 MDHEN and CDR2 SYDVKM. The junction had 2 bases not matched to a gene; V was cut back by 7 bases and J by 1 base. The CDR3 has 13 residues. CDR3 residues: CASTAGGSYEQYF. DNA of the CDR3: TGTGCCAGCACCGCGGGGGGGTCCTACGAGCAGTACTTC.

The V gene is TRBV2, the J gene TRBJ1-1, with D possibly being TRBD1 (6 bases). Germline V gives CDR1 SNHLY, CDR2 FYNNEI. V was pared by 7 bases and J by 3 bases, with 15 bases between. This CDR3 is built from 14 residues. CDR3 loop: CASTWGGPDTEAFF. For the CDR3, the DNA is TGTGCCAGCACGTGGGGGGGCCCTGACACTGAAGCTTTCTTT.

V is TRBV6-5 and J is TRBJ1-3; D is ambiguous. The CDR3 is made up of 16 amino acids. V lost 0 bases and J 2 bases, leaving 11 bases between the germline ends. Germline V gives CDR1 MNHEY, CDR2 SVGAGI. The CDR3: CASSYSTGVPGNTIYF. The CDR3 DNA follows: TGTGCCAGCAGTTACTCGACCGGGGTGCCTGGAAACACCATATATTTT.

The chain uses TRBV29-1 and TRBJ2-2, with 10 bases aligning to TRBD2. V was pared by 6 bases and J by 6 bases, with 7 bases of the junction left unmatched. From germline, CDR1 is SQVTM and CDR2 ANQGSEA. The CDR3 is 14 amino acids. The CDR3 is CSVAGGPLAGELFF. The CDR3 DNA sequence: TGCAGCGTAGCGGGGGGGCCATTGGCCGGGGAGCTGTTTTTT.

V is TRBV5-8 and J is TRBJ1-2, with 9 bases matching TRBD1. Germline trimming cut 4 bases from V and 8 bases from J; bases unmatched to any gene: 6. Per the germline V gene, CDR1 is SGHTS and CDR2 is YDEGEE. The CDR3 contains 13 residues. The CDR3 bases are TGTGCCAGCAGCCCCCGGGACAGGGAGGGCTACACCTTC. Translation: CASSPRDREGYTF.

The V gene is TRBV4-1, the J gene TRBJ2-7; a weak D match, TRBD2 (5 bases). In germline, CDR1 is MGHRA, CDR2 YSYEKL. CDR3 length: 16 residues. The V end was cut by 2 bases, the J end by 0 bases, with 14 bases between. CDR3 sequence (DNA): TGCGCCAGCAGCCAACCTCGGACTTTCAGCTCCTACGAGCAGTACTTC. Translation: CASSQPRTFSSYEQYF.

The chain uses TRBV5-6 and TRBJ1-1; D is possibly TRBD1 (5 bases). Trimming removed 7 bases at V and 4 bases at J, with 17 bases between. Germline V gene lookup returns CDR1 SGHDT and CDR2 YYEEEE. The CDR3 length is 14 residues. The CDR3 nucleotides are TGTGCCAGCCGTTTCTGGGGGGAAAGCACTGAAGCTTTCTTT. It yields the protein CASRFWGESTEAFF.

This rearrangement joins TRBV5-1 to TRBJ2-2, with 7 bases aligning to TRBD1. The junction had 3 bases not matched to a gene; V was cut back by 0 bases and J by 10 bases. This CDR3 has 13 residues. Per germline, CDR1 SGHRS and CDR2 YFSETQ. In DNA form, the CDR3 reads TGCGCCAGCAGCTTGGGACAGGGCCCGGAGCTGTTTTTT. Protein sequence: CASSLGQGPELFF. Full variable domain (rest looked up from reference TRBV5-1 and TRBJ2-2): KAGVTQTPRYLIKTRGQQVTLSCSPISGHRSVSWYQQTPGQGLQFLFEYFSETQRNKGNFPGRFSGRQFSNSRSEMNVSTLELGDSALYLCASSLGQGPELFFGEGSRLTVL.

The chain uses TRBV19 and TRBJ2-7; D is perhaps TRBD1 (5 bases). CDR3 length: 15 residues. Germline-derived CDR1 and CDR2 are LNHDA and SQIVND (reference sequence). V was trimmed by 5 bases and J by 4 bases, leaving 18 bases between them. For the CDR3, the DNA is TGTGCCAGTAGTCTGGTGGACACTCCTACTTACGAGCAGTACTTC. This sequence encodes CASSLVDTPTYEQYF.

V usage is TRBV30 and J usage is TRBJ1-3; D uncertain. CDR1 GTSNPN and CDR2 SVGIG come from the germline V gene (reference sequence). Trimming pared 1 base from V and 0 bases from J, leaving 13 bases between. The CDR3 contains 16 residues. The CDR3 reads CAWSGSVEFSGNTIYF. CDR3 DNA sequence: TGTGCCTGGAGTGGGAGTGTTGAGTTCTCTGGAAACACCATATATTTT. Together with reference TRBV30 and TRBJ1-3, the CDR3 gives the full variable domain: SQTIHQWPATLVQPVGSPLSLECTVEGTSNPNLYWYRQAAGRGLQLLFYSVGIGQISSEVPQNLSASRPQDRQFILSSKKLLLSDSGFYLCAWSGSVEFSGNTIYFGEGSWLTVV.

The V call is TRBV6-5, the J call TRBJ2-5; 8 bases map to TRBD1. V lost 2 bases and J lost 1; bases outside the gene matches: 0. CDR1 is MNHEY and CDR2 is SVGAGI in the germline V gene. CDR3 length: 14 residues. The DNA for the CDR3 is TGTGCCAGCAGTTACGGGACAGGCCAAGAGACCCAGTACTTC. It encodes CASSYGTGQETQYF.

This chain links TRBV6-1 with TRBJ2-5, with D possibly matching TRBD2 (6 bases). Deletions cut 1 base from V and 1 base from J, with 10 bases between. Germline V gives CDR1 MNHNS, CDR2 SASEGT. CDR3 size: 15 residues. The CDR3 region is CASSEDLAFQETQYF. DNA for the CDR3: TGTGCCAGCAGTGAAGACCTAGCGTTCCAAGAGACCCAGTACTTC.

The chain couples TRBV15 to TRBJ1-6, with D tentatively TRBD1 (6 bases). Germline V CDR1 and CDR2: LNHNV, YYDKDF (reference sequence). The ends were cut back, 0 bases at V and 9 bases at J, with 18 bases in the middle. The CDR3 sequence is 17 residues long. The CDR3 sequence: CATSRDERGGGSSPLHF. CDR3 in DNA: TGTGCCACCAGCAGAGATGAAAGGGGGGGCGGGAGTTCACCCCTCCACTTT. Combining the CDR3 with reference TRBV15 and TRBJ1-6 gives the whole variable domain DAMVIQNPRYQVTQFGKPVTLSCSQTLNHNVMYWYQQKSSQAPKLLFHYYDKDFNNEADTPDNFQSRRPNTSFCFLDIRSPGLGDTAMYLCATSRDERGGGSSPLHFGNGTRLTVT.

The chain is built from TRBV5-1 and TRBJ2-3; TRBD2 matches 8 bases. Germline V gives CDR1 SGHRS, CDR2 YFSETQ. There are 17 residues in the CDR3. V lost 0 bases to trimming and J lost 3 bases; unmatched junction nucleotides: 9. The CDR3 loop reads CASSLEVRGDITDTQYF. The CDR3 DNA follows: TGCGCCAGCAGCTTGGAGGTGCGGGGGGACATAACAGATACGCAGTATTTT.

The rearrangement links TRBV28 to TRBJ2-5; D remains unclear. The J call is doubtful: the DNA matches TRBJ2-7 better. The CDR3 spans 13 residues. Germline values: CDR1 MDHEN, CDR2 SYDVKM. The CDR3 reads CASSLGSFYEQYF. CDR3 nucleotides: TGTGCCAGCAGTTTGGGCAGCTTTTACGAGCAGTACTTC.

The chain employs TRBV7-9 and TRBJ1-1; possibly TRBD1 for D (6 bases). Germline lookup yields CDR1 SEHNR and CDR2 FQNEAQ (reference sequence). The CDR3 loop spans 13 amino acids. The CDR3 nucleotides are TGTTCACGGACAGATCAGTCCGGTACTGAAGCTTTCTTT. Its translation is CSRTDQSGTEAFF.